This TCR beta chain was profiled in a study of identical twins. The study, taken as a whole, reports: Fewer insertions characterized abundant cord blood beta clonotypes, whereas memory repertoires showed none. Out-of-frame alpha sequences shared by twins showed excess low generation probability.

The germline V and J ends were trimmed by 1 base and 2 bases, with 18 bases remaining between them. Per the germline V gene, CDR1 is DFQATT and CDR2 is SNEGSKA (reference sequence). The CDR3 is 16 amino acids. Of note for this clonotype: What it binds is unknown.

TCRdb used MiXCR to reprocess the 5' RACE reads, holding one entry per CDR3 protein. The table records about 520,000 distinct CDR3 sequences, 22% of them present only once. These data are also associated with another study on T cells expressing NK-cell markers. This second report adds: Most of the eight sequenced donors tested HCMV-seropositive; one tested seronegative.

Sequenced input: CD4+ T cells sorted from blood. This receptor was identified in a young woman in good health. The chain employs TRBV20-1 and TRBJ2-7; either TRBD1 or TRBD2 may supply D (5 bases each). The CDR3 coding sequence is TGCAGTGCTAGAGGGGGGAAAACCCCAGGACCCTACGAGCAGTACTTC. This gives the protein CSARGGKTPGPYEQYF.